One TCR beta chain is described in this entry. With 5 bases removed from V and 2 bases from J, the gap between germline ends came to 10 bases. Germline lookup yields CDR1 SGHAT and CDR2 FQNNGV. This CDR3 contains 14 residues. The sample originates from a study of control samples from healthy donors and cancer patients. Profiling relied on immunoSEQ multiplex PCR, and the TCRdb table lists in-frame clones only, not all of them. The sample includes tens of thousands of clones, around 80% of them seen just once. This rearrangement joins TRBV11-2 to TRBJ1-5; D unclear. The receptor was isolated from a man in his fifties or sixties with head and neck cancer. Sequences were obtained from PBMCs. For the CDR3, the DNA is TGTGCCAGCAGCGGTGGGTATGGCAATCAGCCCCAGCATTTT. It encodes CASSGGYGNQPQHF.